This TCR beta chain is from a study of blood T cell repertoires in COVID-19. Produced via immunoSEQ multiplex PCR; TCRdb's table is partial and in-frame only. Of approximately 250,000 clones listed, approximately 84% are singletons. Germline CDR1 is KGHSH and CDR2 is LQKENI. V shed 2 bases, J shed 5 bases, and the junction held 5 bases outside the gene matches. The CDR3 totals 15 residues. Source material: peripheral blood. The rearrangement uses TRBV18 and TRBJ2-2, with 7 bases matching TRBD1. The TCR originated in a middle-aged man with acute or convalescent COVID-19. This chain's CDR3 is CASSPDRARTGELFF. CDR3 sequence (DNA): TGTGCCAGCTCACCAGACAGGGCGAGGACCGGGGAGCTGTTTTTT.